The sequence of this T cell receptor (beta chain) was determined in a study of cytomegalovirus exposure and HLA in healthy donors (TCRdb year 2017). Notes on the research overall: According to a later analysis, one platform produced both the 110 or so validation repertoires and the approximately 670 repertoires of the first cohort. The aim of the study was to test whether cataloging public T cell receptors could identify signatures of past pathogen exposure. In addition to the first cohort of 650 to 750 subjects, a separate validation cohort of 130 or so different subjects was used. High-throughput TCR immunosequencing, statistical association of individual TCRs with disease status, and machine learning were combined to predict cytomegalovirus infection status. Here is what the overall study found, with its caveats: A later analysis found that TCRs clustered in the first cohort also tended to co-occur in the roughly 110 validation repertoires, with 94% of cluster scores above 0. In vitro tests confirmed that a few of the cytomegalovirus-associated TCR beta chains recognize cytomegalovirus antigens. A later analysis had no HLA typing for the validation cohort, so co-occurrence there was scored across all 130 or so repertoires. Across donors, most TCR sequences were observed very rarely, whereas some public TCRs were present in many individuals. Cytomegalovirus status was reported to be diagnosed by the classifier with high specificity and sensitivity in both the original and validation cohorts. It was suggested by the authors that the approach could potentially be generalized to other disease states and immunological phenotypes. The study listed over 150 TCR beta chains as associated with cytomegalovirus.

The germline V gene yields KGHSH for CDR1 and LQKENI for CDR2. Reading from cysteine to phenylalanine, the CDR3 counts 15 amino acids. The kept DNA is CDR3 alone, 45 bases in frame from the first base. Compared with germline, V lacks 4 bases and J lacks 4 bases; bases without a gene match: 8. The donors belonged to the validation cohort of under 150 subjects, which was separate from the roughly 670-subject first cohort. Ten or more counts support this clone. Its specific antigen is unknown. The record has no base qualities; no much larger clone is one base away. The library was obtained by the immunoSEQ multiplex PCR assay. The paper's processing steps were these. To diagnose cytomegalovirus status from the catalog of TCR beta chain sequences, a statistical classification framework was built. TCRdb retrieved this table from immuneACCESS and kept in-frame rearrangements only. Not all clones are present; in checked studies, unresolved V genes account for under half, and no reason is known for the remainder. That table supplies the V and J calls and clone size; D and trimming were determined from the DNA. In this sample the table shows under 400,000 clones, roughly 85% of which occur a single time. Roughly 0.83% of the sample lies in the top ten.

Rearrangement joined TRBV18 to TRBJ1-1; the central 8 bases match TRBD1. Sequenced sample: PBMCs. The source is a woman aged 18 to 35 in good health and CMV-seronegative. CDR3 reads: CASSRGQGEGTEAFF. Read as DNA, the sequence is TGTGCCAGCTCACGCGGACAGGGCGAAGGCACTGAAGCTTTCTTT.